This TCR beta chain was observed in a study of cytomegalovirus exposure and HLA in healthy donors. In its sample, this clone was seen once. The PCR was carried out with 60 Vbeta primers and 13 Jbeta primers. Repertoires were generated with immunoSEQ multiplex PCR, while TCRdb's copy carries only in-frame clones and drops some. The sample records 120,000 or so clones, approximately 61% being singletons. Germline loops: CDR1 LNHNV, CDR2 YYDKDF (reference sequence). Between the trimmed V and J ends, which lost 0 bases and 1 base, there was a span of 12 bases. CDR3 length: 16 residues. Source material: PBMCs. The chain is built from TRBV15 and TRBJ1-1; the D gene is possibly TRBD1 (5 bases). The sequence was obtained from a man aged 30-40 years in good health and CMV-seropositive. CDR3 in DNA: TGTGCCACCAGCAGAGATGTGGCAGGGAAGAACACTGAAGCTTTCTTT. Translated: CATSRDVAGKNTEAFF. Full variable domain (missing parts from reference TRBV15 and TRBJ1-1): DAMVIQNPRYQVTQFGKPVTLSCSQTLNHNVMYWYQQKSSQAPKLLFHYYDKDFNNEADTPDNFQSRRPNTSFCFLDIRSPGLGDTAMYLCATSRDVAGKNTEAFFGQGTRLTVV.